This T cell receptor (beta chain) was captured by sequencing in a study of T cells after yellow fever vaccination. Notes on the study in general: Among all clonotypes, a small share was observed in both CD4 and CD8 compartments. The booster response re-showed most primary clones: 96% CD4, approximately 90% CD8.

This clonotype occurred many times. Its antigen is unidentified. One end of the junction is discordant with germline, which a read error may explain. The CDR3 loop spans 13 amino acids. From germline, CDR1 is SSHAT and CDR2 FNYEAQ (reference sequence). Production of TCR cDNA was by 5'RACE template switching, which also added a universal primer site and UMIs. A single record per CDR3 protein comes from TCRdb applying MiXCR to the 5' RACE reads. The sample has some 250,000 distinct CDR3 sequences, 3.6% seen once. The material sequenced was PBMCs, taken 15 days after the yellow fever booster vaccination. The TCR originated in a man in his late teens or twenties who received the YFV17D yellow fever vaccine. V and J are TRBV7-7 and TRBJ2-3; D is perhaps TRBD1 (6 bases). CDR3 sequence (DNA): TGTGCTAGCAGCCGGGACACCACAGATACGCAGTATTTT. Amino acid sequence: CASSRDTTDTQYF.